A selection of T cell receptor beta chains follows, all from one sample in a study of metastatic and nonmetastatic thyroid tumors. TCRdb re-called clones via MiXCR from the PCR reads. This sample has fewer than 7,000 clones, with around 19% found just once. Sequenced input: adjacent normal tissue. The receptors were sampled from a female donor with papillary thyroid cancer or a benign thyroid nodule (not recorded which). Some clones in this sample may be carry-over from other donors' samples. The CDR3 runs from the conserved cysteine through the conserved F or W. A D gene is named only where the DNA matches it firmly. Where a row states a size, it is once, few, many or the class of an expanded clone; other rows omit it.

clone_size j_call d_call v_call cdr3_aa cdr3_nt
few TRBJ1-1 - TRBV6-1 CASSDRGIMNTEAFF TGTGCCAGCAGTGATCGTGGGATTATGAACACTGAAGCTTTCTTT
medium-sized TRBJ2-5 - TRBV7-8 CASSQRETQYF TGTGCCAGCAGCCAGCGAGAGACCCAGTACTTC
- TRBJ1-2 - TRBV19 CASSIQGRNYGYTF TGTGCCAGTAGTATCCAGGGCAGAAACTATGGCTACACCTTC
few TRBJ1-1 TRBD1 TRBV11-1 CASSFPAGGFNTEAFF TGTGCCAGCAGCTTCCCGGCAGGGGGTTTTAACACTGAAGCTTTCTTT
- TRBJ2-2 - TRBV7-9 CASETGEGGELFF TGTGCCAGCGAGACAGGGGAGGGCGGGGAGCTGTTTTTT
- TRBJ1-1 TRBD1 TRBV7-3 CASSSGPGQANTEAFF TGTGCCAGCAGCTCAGGTCCGGGACAGGCGAACACTGAGGCTTTCTTT
- TRBJ2-5 - TRBV6-1 CASSRPAQETQYF TGTGCCAGCAGCAGGCCAGCCCAAGAGACCCAGTACTTC
- TRBJ1-1 TRBD1 TRBV28 CASSSGTGFMGTEAFF TGTGCCAGCAGTTCCGGGACAGGGTTTATGGGCACTGAAGCTTTCTTT
medium-sized TRBJ2-2 TRBD1 TRBV7-2 CASSRQGATGELFF TGTGCCAGCAGTCGCCAGGGGGCCACCGGGGAGCTGTTTTTT
- TRBJ2-2 TRBD1 TRBV15 CATSEDRAGGELFF TGTGCCACCAGTGAGGACAGGGCGGGCGGGGAGCTGTTTTTT
medium-sized TRBJ2-1 - TRBV12-3/TRBV12-4 CASSFTGGNEQFF TGTGCCAGCAGTTTTACAGGTGGGAATGAGCAGTTCTTC
large TRBJ2-7 - TRBV27 CASSSVDRTHEQYF TGTGCCAGCAGTTCGGTAGACAGGACCCACGAGCAGTACTTC
medium-sized TRBJ1-2 TRBD1 TRBV9 CASSGGQGYDYGYTF TGTGCCAGCAGCGGGGGACAGGGTTATGACTATGGCTACACCTTC
medium-sized TRBJ2-5 - TRBV7-3 CASSRDAAETQYF TGTGCCAGCAGCCGGGACGCCGCGGAGACCCAGTACTTC
medium-sized TRBJ1-2 TRBD1 TRBV28 CASSSQGDNYGYTF TGTGCCAGCAGTTCCCAGGGGGATAATTATGGCTACACCTTC
few TRBJ1-3 - TRBV6-6 CASGYPGAGYSGNTIYF TGTGCCAGCGGTTACCCCGGTGCGGGCTACTCTGGAAACACCATATATTTT
many TRBJ1-6 - TRBV4-2 CASSLHPVRSENSPLHF TGTGCCAGCAGTCTCCATCCGGTCCGATCGGAGAATTCACCCCTCCACTTT
many TRBJ1-4 TRBD1 TRBV19 CASSQLQGSRREKLFF TGTGCCAGTAGTCAATTACAGGGGTCCCGGAGGGAAAAACTGTTTTTT
medium-sized TRBJ2-3 - TRBV10-1 CASSESVGTDTQYF TGCGCCAGCAGTGAGTCTGTTGGCACAGATACGCAGTATTTT
- TRBJ2-7 TRBD1 TRBV11-2 CASSFGTGDYEQYF TGTGCCAGCAGCTTCGGGACAGGGGATTACGAGCAGTACTTC
medium-sized TRBJ2-3 - TRBV30 CAWSPRRADTQYF TGTGCCTGGAGCCCTAGGCGGGCGGATACGCAGTATTTT
- TRBJ2-6 - TRBV19 CASSLPRGAGSNVLIF TGTGCCAGTAGTCTCCCCCGCGGAGCTGGGTCCAACGTCCTTATTTTC
few TRBJ1-2 TRBD1 TRBV2 CASSVGDSNYGYTF TGTGCCAGCAGTGTTGGGGACAGCAACTATGGCTACACCTTC
- TRBJ2-7 - TRBV5-1 CASSFNRVVEQYF TGCGCCAGCAGCTTTAACAGGGTAGTCGAGCAGTATTTC
- TRBJ1-6 - TRBV27 CASSLPPGGAHNSPLHF TGTGCCAGCAGTCTCCCCCCTGGGGGCGCGCATAATTCACCCCTCCACTTT
medium-sized TRBJ2-2 - TRBV7-8 CASSPHRRGRNTGELFF TGTGCCAGCAGCCCTCATCGGAGGGGGCGCAACACCGGGGAGCTGTTTTTT
large TRBJ1-6 TRBD1 TRBV2 CASSVDRGNSPLHF TGTGCCAGCAGTGTGGACAGGGGTAATTCACCCCTCCACTTT
large TRBJ2-7 - TRBV6-1 CASSEVWHSPYEQYF TGTGCCAGCAGTGAAGTGTGGCATTCGCCCTACGAGCAGTACTTC
- TRBJ2-5 - TRBV4-1 CANSQAHGSLETQYF TGCGCCAACAGCCAAGCCCATGGTTCTTTGGAGACCCAGTACTTC
few TRBJ2-3 TRBD2 TRBV6-1 CASNTGGTDTQYF TGTGCCAGCAACACGGGGGGGACAGATACGCAGTATTTT
few TRBJ1-5 TRBD1 TRBV6-5 CASSYPQGTGVNQPQHF TGTGCCAGCAGTTACCCCCAAGGGACAGGGGTTAATCAGCCCCAGCATTTT
- TRBJ2-3 - TRBV7-8 CASTSRASGKTGTQYF TGTGCCAGCACCTCTAGGGCGAGTGGTAAAACAGGTACGCAGTATTTC
- TRBJ2-7 TRBD1 TRBV12-3/TRBV12-4 CASSSGTGDYEQYF TGTGCCAGCAGTTCCGGGACAGGGGATTACGAGCAGTACTTC
many TRBJ1-1 - TRBV5-1 CASSFDRATEAFF TGCGCCAGCAGCTTCGACCGGGCGACCGAAGCTTTCTTT
once TRBJ2-7 TRBD2 TRBV10-3 CAISCLPGTSGRKYEQYF TGTGCCATCAGTTGCCTCCCCGGGACTAGCGGGAGAAAATACGAGCAGTACTTC